Presented here are 17 T cell receptor beta chains from one specimen sequenced in a study of blood T cell repertoires in COVID-19. Profiled with immunoSEQ multiplex PCR; TCRdb holds only in-frame clones, not every one. The table shows under 100,000 clones, with around 85% occurring only once. The sequencing sample was made of peripheral blood. All receptors come from a man older than 75 with active or convalescent COVID-19.

The rearrangement links TRBV11-2 to TRBJ2-5; D may be TRBD2 (6 bases). Germline values: CDR1 SGHAT, CDR2 FQNNGV. This CDR3 contains 15 residues. Deletions cut 0 bases from V and 6 bases from J, with 14 bases between. The CDR3 DNA sequence: TGTGCCAGCAGCTTAGATCTAGGTGGGAGGCAGACCCAGTACTTC. Its protein is CASSLDLGGRQTQYF.

The genes are TRBV19 and TRBJ1-5, with 10 bases identical to TRBD1. Trimming removed 6 bases from V and 5 bases from J; junction bases left unmatched: 10. The CDR3 has 16 amino acids. Germline CDR1 is LNHDA and CDR2 is SQIVND (reference sequence). This CDR3 reads CASSRRQGAKDQPQHF. The DNA for the CDR3 is TGTGCCAGTAGCAGAAGACAGGGGGCAAAGGATCAGCCCCAGCATTTT.

The gene calls are TRBV7-9 and TRBJ2-2, with TRBD1 matching 7 bases. Germline trimming cut 5 bases from V and 1 base from J; bases unmatched to any gene: 4. The germline V gene has CDR1 SEHNR and CDR2 FQNEAQ (reference sequence). The CDR3 has 15 residues. For the CDR3, the DNA is TGTGCCAGCAGCCGAGGGGGCCTGAACACCGGGGAGCTGTTTTTT. Its translation is CASSRGGLNTGELFF.

The chain links TRBV19 to TRBJ2-5; D remains ambiguous. Germline CDR1 reads LNHDA; CDR2 reads SQIVND (reference sequence). Trimming took 1 base from V and 3 from J, leaving 6 bases between them. The CDR3 covers 13 residues. CDR3 nucleotides: TGTGCCAGTAGTATAGTTACTGAAGAGACCCAGTACTTC. It encodes CASSIVTEETQYF. The whole variable domain, remainder taken from reference TRBV19 and TRBJ2-5, is DGGITQSPKYLFRKEGQNVTLSCEQNLNHDAMYWYRQDPGQGLRLIYYSQIVNDFQKGDIAEGYSVSREKKESFPLTVTSAQKNPTAFYLCASSIVTEETQYFGPGTRLLVL.

This clone appeared once. The chain couples TRBV19 to TRBJ2-3; the match to TRBD1 covers 8 bases. V dropped 6 bases and J dropped 3; count of bases not matched to a gene: 5. This CDR3 has 14 amino acids. The germline V gene encodes CDR1 LNHDA and CDR2 SQIVND (reference sequence). The CDR3 DNA reads TGTGCCAGTAGCCAGGGGGCCAGGACAGATACGCAGTATTTT. Its protein product is CASSQGARTDTQYF.

The chain employs TRBV7-2 and TRBJ1-6; the D gene is possibly TRBD1 (6 bases). Looked up from germline, CDR1 is SGHTA and CDR2 is FQGNSA. Trimming removed 8 bases from V and 7 bases from J, with 9 bases in between. The CDR3 is 12 residues long. The CDR3 sequence is CASGTLNSPLHF. The CDR3 DNA is TGTGCCAGCGGGACACTGAATTCACCCCTCCACTTT.

The V call is TRBV7-2, the J call TRBJ1-5; D is undetermined. V was trimmed by 4 bases and J by 5 bases, leaving 9 bases between them. Germline CDR1 SGHTA, CDR2 FQGNSA. This CDR3 has 13 residues. CDR3 sequence: CASSSGGHQPQHF. The CDR3 DNA sequence: TGTGCCAGCAGCTCGGGAGGGCATCAGCCCCAGCATTTT.

The chain carries TRBV19 and TRBJ1-5; TRBD1 aligns across 7 bases. The J segment lost 6 bases and the V segment lost 3 bases, leaving 8 bases of the junction unmatched. CDR3 length: 15 amino acids. CDR1 and CDR2 (germline): LNHDA, SQIVND (reference sequence). The CDR3: CASSIRAQGGQPQHF. Written as DNA, the CDR3 is TGTGCCAGTAGTATTCGGGCGCAGGGGGGTCAGCCCCAGCATTTT.

The V and J genes are TRBV2 and TRBJ1-5; 8 bases match TRBD1. Trimming removed 5 bases from V and 2 bases from J; junction bases left unmatched: 5. The CDR3 covers 15 residues. Germline values: CDR1 SNHLY, CDR2 FYNNEI. The DNA for the CDR3 is TGTGCCAGCAGTTCTACAGGGGGAGGCAATCAGCCCCAGCATTTT. Its protein product is CASSSTGGGNQPQHF.

The chain uses TRBV2 and TRBJ1-5; TRBD1 aligns across 8 bases. Losses at the gene ends were 6 bases for V and 7 bases for J; bases not matched to a gene: 11. Germline-derived CDR1 and CDR2 are SNHLY and FYNNEI. The CDR3 totals 15 residues. CDR3 in amino acids: CASRRTGSTGQPQHF. The CDR3 coding sequence is TGTGCCAGCAGGAGGACAGGGTCTACCGGACAGCCCCAGCATTTT.

In its sample, this clone was seen once. V and J are TRBV5-4 and TRBJ1-5; D unresolved. Trimming removed 0 bases from V and 7 bases from J, with 8 bases in between. The CDR3 totals 13 residues. Germline CDR1 reads SGHNT; CDR2 reads YYREEE (reference sequence). Here the CDR3 reads CASSLDRGQPQHF. In DNA form, the CDR3 reads TGTGCCAGCAGCTTGGATCGGGGACAGCCCCAGCATTTT.

Here the CDR3 DNA reads TGTGCCAGCAGAAGAGAGACAGGGCAAGAGACCCAGTACTTC. Translating gives CASRRETGQETQYF. The chain combines TRBV2 with TRBJ2-5; 7 positions agree with TRBD1. The CDR3 covers 14 residues. With V trimmed by 6 bases and J by 2 bases, 6 bases remained unmatched. In germline, CDR1 is SNHLY, CDR2 FYNNEI.

This rearrangement joins TRBV21-1 to TRBJ2-5; TRBD2 was called by the table and not checked on the DNA. TRBV21-1 is classified as a pseudogene. This CDR3 is built from 14 residues. In DNA form, the CDR3 reads TGTGCCAGCAGCAAAGGGGAGACTAACGAGACCCAGTACTTC. It is translated as CASSKGETNETQYF.

The V call is TRBV18, the J call TRBJ2-7; TRBD1 matches at 9 bases. Germline CDR1 reads KGHSH; CDR2 reads LQKENI. After removal of 4 bases from V and 7 bases from J, the junction contained 11 bases not matched to a gene. The CDR3 runs to 15 residues. The CDR3 region is CASSLRDRVPPEQYF. CDR3 DNA: TGTGCCAGCTCACTCCGGGACAGGGTCCCGCCGGAGCAGTACTTC. Supplemented by reference TRBV18 and TRBJ2-7, the full variable domain reads NAGVMQNPRHLVRRRGQEARLRCSPMKGHSHVYWYRQLPEEGLKFMVYLQKENIIDESGMPKERFSAEFPKEGPSILRIQQVVRGDSAAYFCASSLRDRVPPEQYFGPGTRLTVT.

The chain employs TRBV13 and TRBJ2-1; D is possibly TRBD1 (5 bases). CDR1 is PRHDT and CDR2 is FYEKMQ in the germline V gene (reference sequence). The length of the CDR3 is 15 residues. Trimming left V 0 bases short and J 6 bases short, with 12 bases between. CDR3 in amino acids: CASSLGPRAVNEQFF. The CDR3 coding sequence is TGTGCCAGCAGCTTAGGCCCCAGGGCGGTCAATGAGCAGTTCTTC.

The rearrangement joins TRBV6-2 or TRBV6-3 to TRBJ2-5; 14 nucleotides agree with TRBD2. CDR1 and CDR2 (germline): MNHEY, SVGEGT. Unmatched junction bases numbered 12, after V lost 0 bases and J lost 0 bases. The CDR3 runs 21 residues. The CDR3 loop is CASSYSGSPRTSGRYQETQYF. DNA for the CDR3: TGTGCCAGCAGTTACTCAGGAAGTCCGCGGACTAGCGGGAGGTACCAAGAGACCCAGTACTTC.

The CDR3 spells CASSVFSGFSYEQYF. The CDR3 DNA reads TGTGCCAGCAGCGTATTCTCAGGTTTCTCCTACGAGCAGTACTTC. The V and J genes are TRBV9 and TRBJ2-7; no firm D call. From germline, CDR1 is SGDLS and CDR2 YYNGEE. V shed 1 base and J shed 0 bases, with 11 bases lying between them. This CDR3 has 15 residues.